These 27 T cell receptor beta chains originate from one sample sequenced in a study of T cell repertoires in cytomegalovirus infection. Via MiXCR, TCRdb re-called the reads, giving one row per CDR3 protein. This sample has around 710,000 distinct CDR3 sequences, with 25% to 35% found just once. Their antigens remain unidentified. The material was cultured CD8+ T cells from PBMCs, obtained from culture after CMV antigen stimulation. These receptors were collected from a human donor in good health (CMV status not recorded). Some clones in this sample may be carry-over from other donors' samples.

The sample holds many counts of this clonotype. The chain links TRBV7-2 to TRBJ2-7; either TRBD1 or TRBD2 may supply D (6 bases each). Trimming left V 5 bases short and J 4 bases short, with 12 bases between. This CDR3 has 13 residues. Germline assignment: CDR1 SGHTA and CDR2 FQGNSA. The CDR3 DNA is TGTGCCAGCAGCAAGGGGGGAAGGTACGAGCAGTACTTC. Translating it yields CASSKGGRYEQYF.

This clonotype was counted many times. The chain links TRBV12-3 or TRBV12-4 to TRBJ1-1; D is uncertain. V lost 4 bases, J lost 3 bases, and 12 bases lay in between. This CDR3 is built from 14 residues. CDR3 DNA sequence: TGTGCCAGCAGTTGGTGGTCGAGGGACACTGAAGCTTTCTTT. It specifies CASSWWSRDTEAFF.

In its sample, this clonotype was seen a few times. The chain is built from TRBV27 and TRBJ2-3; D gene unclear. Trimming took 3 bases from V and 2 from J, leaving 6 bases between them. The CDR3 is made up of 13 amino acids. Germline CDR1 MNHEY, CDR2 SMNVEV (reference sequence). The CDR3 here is CASSLIDTDTQYF. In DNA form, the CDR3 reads TGTGCCAGCAGTTTGATAGACACAGATACGCAGTATTTT.

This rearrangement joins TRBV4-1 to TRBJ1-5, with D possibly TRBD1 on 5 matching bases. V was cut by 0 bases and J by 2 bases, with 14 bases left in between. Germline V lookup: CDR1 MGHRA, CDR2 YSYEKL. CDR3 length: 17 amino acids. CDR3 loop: CASSQEFFGRGNQPQHF. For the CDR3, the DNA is TGCGCCAGCAGCCAAGAGTTTTTCGGCAGGGGCAATCAGCCCCAGCATTTT.

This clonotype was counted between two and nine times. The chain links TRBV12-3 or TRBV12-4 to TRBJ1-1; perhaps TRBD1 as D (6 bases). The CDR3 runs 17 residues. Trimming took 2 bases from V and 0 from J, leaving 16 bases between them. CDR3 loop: CASSLRTVRLVNTEAFF. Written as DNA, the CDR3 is TGTGCCAGCAGTTTAAGGACAGTCCGACTCGTGAACACTGAAGCTTTCTTT.

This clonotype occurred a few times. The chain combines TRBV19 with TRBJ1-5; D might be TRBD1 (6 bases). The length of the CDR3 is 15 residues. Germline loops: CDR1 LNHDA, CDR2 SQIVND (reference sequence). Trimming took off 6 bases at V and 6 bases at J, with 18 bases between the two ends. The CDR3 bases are TGTGCCAGTAGCCCTGGGGGGGCGTTAGGTCAGCCCCAGCATTTT. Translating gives CASSPGGALGQPQHF.

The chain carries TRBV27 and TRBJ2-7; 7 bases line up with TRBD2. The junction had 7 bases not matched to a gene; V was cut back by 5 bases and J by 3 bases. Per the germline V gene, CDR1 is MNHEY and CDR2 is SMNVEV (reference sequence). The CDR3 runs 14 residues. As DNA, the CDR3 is TGTGCCAGCAGTCGCGCCCCTAGCGGCTACGAGCAGTACTTC. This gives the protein CASSRAPSGYEQYF.

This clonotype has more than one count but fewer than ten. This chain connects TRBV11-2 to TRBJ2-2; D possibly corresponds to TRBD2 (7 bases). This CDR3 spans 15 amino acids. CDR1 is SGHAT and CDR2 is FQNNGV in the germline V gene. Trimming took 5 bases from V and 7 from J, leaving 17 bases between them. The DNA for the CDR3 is TGTGCCAGCAGCCCCCGTCGGGGGGCGATCGGGGAGCTGTTTTTT. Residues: CASSPRRGAIGELFF.

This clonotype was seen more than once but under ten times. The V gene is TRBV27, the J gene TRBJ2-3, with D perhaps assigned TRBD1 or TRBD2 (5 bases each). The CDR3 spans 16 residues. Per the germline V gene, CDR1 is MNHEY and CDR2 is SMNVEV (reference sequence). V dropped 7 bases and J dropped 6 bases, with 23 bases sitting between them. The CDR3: CASTPGTYLLRDTQYF. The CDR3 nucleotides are TGTGCCAGCACCCCGGGGACGTATTTACTTCGGGATACGCAGTATTTT.

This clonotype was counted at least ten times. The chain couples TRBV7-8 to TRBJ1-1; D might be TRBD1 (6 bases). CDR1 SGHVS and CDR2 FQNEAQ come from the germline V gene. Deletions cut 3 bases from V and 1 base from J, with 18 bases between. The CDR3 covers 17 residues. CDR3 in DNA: TGTGCCAGCAGCTTTGGGGTGGAATGGACAGCGAACACTGAAGCTTTCTTT. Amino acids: CASSFGVEWTANTEAFF.

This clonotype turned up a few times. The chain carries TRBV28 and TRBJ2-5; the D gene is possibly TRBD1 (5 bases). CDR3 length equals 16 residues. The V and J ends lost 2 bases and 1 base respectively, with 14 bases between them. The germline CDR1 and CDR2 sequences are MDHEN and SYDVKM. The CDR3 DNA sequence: TGTGCCAGCAGTTTAAGGGTAGGGGCCGCCCAAGAGACCCAGTACTTC. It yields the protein CASSLRVGAAQETQYF.

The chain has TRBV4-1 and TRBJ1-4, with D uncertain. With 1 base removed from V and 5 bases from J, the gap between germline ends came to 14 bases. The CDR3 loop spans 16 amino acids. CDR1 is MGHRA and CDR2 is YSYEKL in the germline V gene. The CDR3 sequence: CASSQGWAERNEKLFF. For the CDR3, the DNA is TGCGCCAGCAGCCAAGGGTGGGCGGAAAGAAATGAAAAACTGTTTTTT.

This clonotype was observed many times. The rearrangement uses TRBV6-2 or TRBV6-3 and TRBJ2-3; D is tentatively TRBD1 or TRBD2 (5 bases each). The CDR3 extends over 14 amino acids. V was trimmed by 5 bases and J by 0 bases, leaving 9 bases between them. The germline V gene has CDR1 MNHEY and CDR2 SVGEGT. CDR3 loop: CASSPGPSTDTQYF. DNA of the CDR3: TGTGCCAGCAGTCCGGGACCAAGCACAGATACGCAGTATTTT.

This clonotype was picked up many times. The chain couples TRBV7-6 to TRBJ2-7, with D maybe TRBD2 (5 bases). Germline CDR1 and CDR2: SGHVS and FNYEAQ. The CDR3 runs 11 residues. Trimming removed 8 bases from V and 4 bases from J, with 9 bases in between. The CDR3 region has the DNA TGTGCCAGCGGAGGCGGATACGAGCAGTACTTC. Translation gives CASGGGYEQYF.

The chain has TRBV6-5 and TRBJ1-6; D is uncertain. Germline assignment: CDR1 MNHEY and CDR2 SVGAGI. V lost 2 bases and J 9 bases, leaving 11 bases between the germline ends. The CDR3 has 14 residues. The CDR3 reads CASSYGIEASPLHF. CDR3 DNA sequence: TGTGCCAGCAGTTACGGGATCGAGGCTTCACCCCTCCACTTT.

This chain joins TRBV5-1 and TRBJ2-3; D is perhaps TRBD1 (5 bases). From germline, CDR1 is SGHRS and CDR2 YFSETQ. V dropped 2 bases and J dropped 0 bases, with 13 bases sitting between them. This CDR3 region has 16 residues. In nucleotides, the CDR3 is TGCGCCAGCAGCTTCAGAGACAGCGCTAGCACAGATACGCAGTATTTT. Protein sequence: CASSFRDSASTDTQYF.

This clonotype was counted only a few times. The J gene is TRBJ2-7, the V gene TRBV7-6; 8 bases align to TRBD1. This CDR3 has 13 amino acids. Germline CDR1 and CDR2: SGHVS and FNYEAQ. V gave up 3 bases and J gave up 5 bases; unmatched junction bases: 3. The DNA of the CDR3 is TGTGCCAGCAGCTTCGAGACAGGGGACGAGCAGTACTTC. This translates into CASSFETGDEQYF. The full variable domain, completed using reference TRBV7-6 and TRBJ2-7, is GAGVSQSPRYKVTKRGQDVALRCDPISGHVSLYWYRQALGQGPEFLTYFNYEAQQDKSGLPNDRFSAERPEGSISTLTIQRTEQRDSAMYRCASSFETGDEQYFGPGTRLTVT.

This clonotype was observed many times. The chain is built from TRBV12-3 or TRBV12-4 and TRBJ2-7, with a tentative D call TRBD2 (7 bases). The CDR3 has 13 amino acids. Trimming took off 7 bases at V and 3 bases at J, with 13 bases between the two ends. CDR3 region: CASKREGDYEQYV. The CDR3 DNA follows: TGTGCCAGCAAGAGGGAGGGGGACTACGAGCAGTACGTC.

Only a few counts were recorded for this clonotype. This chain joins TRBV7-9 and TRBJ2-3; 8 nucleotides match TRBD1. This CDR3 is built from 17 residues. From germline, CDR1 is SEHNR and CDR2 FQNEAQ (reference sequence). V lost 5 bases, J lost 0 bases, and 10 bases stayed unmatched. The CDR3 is CASSPSPGTGSTDTQYF. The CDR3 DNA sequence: TGTGCCAGCAGCCCGTCTCCCGGGACAGGAAGCACAGATACGCAGTATTTT.

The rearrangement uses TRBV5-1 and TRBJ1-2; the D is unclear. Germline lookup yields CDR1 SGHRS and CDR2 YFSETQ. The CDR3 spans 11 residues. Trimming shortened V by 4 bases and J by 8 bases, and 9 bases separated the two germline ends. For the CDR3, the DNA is TGCGCCAGCAGCAGGACTGAAGGCTACACCTTC. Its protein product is CASSRTEGYTF.

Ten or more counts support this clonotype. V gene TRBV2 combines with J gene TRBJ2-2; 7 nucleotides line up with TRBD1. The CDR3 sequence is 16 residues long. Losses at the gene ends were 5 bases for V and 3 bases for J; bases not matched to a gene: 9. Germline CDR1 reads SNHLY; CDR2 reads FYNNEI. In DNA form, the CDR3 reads TGTGCCAGCAGTACACAGGGGATCGAGGACACCGGGGAGCTGTTTTTT. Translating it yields CASSTQGIEDTGELFF.

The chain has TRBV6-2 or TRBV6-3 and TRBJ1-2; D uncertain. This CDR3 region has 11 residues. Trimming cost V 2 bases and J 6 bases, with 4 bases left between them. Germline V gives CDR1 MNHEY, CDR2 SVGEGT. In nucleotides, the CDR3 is TGTGCCAGCAGTTACGGCCATGGCTACACCTTC. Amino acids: CASSYGHGYTF.

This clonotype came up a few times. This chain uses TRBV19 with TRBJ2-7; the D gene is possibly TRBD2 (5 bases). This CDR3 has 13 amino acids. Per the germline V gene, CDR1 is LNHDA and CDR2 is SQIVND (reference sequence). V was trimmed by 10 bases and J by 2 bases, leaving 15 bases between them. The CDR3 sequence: CATKARETYEQYF. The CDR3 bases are TGTGCCACCAAGGCCCGGGAAACCTACGAGCAGTACTTC.

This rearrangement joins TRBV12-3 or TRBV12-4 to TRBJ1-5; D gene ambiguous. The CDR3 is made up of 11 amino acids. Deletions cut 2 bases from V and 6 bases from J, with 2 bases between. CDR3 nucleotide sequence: TGTGCCAGCAGTTTATGTCAGCCCCAGCATTTT. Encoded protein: CASSLCQPQHF.

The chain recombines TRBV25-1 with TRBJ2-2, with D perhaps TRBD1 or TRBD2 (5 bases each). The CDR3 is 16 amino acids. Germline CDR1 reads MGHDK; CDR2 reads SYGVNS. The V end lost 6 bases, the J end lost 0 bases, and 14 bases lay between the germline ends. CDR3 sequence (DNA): TGTGCCAGCAGGCCCGTGGGACGGACGAACACCGGGGAGCTGTTTTTT. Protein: CASRPVGRTNTGELFF.

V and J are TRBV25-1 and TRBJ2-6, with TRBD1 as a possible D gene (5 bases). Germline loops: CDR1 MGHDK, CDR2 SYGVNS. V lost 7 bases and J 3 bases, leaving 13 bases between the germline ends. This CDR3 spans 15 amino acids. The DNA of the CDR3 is TGTGCCAGCACCCAGGGTGGGGTTGGGGCCAACGTCCTGACTTTC. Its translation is CASTQGGVGANVLTF. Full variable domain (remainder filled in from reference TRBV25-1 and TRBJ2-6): EADIYQTPRYLVIGTGKKITLECSQTMGHDKMYWYQQDPGMELHLIHYSYGVNSTEKGDLSSESTVSRIRTEHFPLTLESARPSHTSQYLCASTQGGVGANVLTFGAGSRLTVL.

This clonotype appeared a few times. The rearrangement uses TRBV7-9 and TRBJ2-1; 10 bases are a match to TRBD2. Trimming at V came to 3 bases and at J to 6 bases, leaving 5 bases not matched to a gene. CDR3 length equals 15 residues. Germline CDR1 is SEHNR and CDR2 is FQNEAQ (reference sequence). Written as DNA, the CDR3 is TGTGCCAGCAGCTTCCCAGCGGGGGGGAGCAATGAGCAGTTCTTC. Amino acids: CASSFPAGGSNEQFF.